This TCR beta chain was sequenced in a study of Graves' ophthalmopathy and Graves' hyperthyroidism. Study as a whole: Ahead of any treatment, peripheral blood was obtained at the initial diagnosis. Whole-study findings and limits: Discriminating ophthalmopathy from stable hyperthyroidism, a 13-signature model attained a sensitivity of 87.88% and a specificity of around 77%. Appearing in blood as well were most expanded thyroid clonotypes above 0.001 frequency.

TCR beta CDR3 regions were amplified from RNA transcripts. The workflow started with a first-round RT-PCR run with HTBI primers and then moved on to a second-round multiplex PCR. TCRdb recomputed calls from the multiplex PCR reads with MiXCR, one row per CDR3 protein. The sample lists about 40,000 distinct CDR3 sequences; 52% were seen once. The PBMCs originated from around 10 ml of fresh peripheral blood. Turning to this clonotype: Its cognate antigen is unknown. An end of the junction differs from the germline gene, which may be a read error.

Germline CDR1 LNHDA, CDR2 SQIVND (reference sequence). The CDR3 runs 15 residues. V gene TRBV19 combines with J gene TRBJ1-3; maybe TRBD1 (5 bases). Sequencing input: peripheral blood. The TCR was taken from an adult man with Graves' ophthalmopathy. CDR3 protein: CASRRGDFSGNTIYF. DNA of the CDR3: TGTGCCAGTCGCCGGGGCGACTTCTCTGGGAACACCATATATTTT. Full variable domain (outside the CDR3, taken from reference TRBV19 and TRBJ1-3): DGGITQSPKYLFRKEGQNVTLSCEQNLNHDAMYWYRQDPGQGLRLIYYSQIVNDFQKGDIAEGYSVSREKKESFPLTVTSAQKNPTAFYLCASRRGDFSGNTIYFGEGSWLTVV.